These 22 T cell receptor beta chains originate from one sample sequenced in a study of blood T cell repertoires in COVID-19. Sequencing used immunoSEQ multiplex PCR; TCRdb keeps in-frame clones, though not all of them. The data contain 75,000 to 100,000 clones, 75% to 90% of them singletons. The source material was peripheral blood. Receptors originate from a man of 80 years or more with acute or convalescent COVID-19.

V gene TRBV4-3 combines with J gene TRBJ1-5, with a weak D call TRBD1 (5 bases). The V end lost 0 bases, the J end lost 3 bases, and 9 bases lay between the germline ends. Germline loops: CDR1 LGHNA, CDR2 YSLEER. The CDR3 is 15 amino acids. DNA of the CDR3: TGCGCCAGCAGCCAAGATCAAGGGGTCAATCAGCCCCAGCATTTT. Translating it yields CASSQDQGVNQPQHF.

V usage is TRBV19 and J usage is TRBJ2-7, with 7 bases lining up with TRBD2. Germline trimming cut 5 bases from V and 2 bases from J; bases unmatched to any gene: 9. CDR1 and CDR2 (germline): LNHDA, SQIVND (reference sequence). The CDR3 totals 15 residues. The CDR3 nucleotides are TGTGCCAGTAGTCGACTCGCCGGGGGGACCTACGAGCAGTACTTC. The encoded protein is CASSRLAGGTYEQYF.

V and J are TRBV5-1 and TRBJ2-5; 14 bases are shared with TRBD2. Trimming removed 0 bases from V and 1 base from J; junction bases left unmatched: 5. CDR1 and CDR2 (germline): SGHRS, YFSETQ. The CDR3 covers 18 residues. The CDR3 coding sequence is TGCGCCAGCAGCTTGGGGTTAGGACTAGCGGGAGGCCAAGAGACCCAGTACTTC. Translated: CASSLGLGLAGGQETQYF. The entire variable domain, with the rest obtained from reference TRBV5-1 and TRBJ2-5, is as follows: KAGVTQTPRYLIKTRGQQVTLSCSPISGHRSVSWYQQTPGQGLQFLFEYFSETQRNKGNFPGRFSGRQFSNSRSEMNVSTLELGDSALYLCASSLGLGLAGGQETQYFGPGTRLLVL.

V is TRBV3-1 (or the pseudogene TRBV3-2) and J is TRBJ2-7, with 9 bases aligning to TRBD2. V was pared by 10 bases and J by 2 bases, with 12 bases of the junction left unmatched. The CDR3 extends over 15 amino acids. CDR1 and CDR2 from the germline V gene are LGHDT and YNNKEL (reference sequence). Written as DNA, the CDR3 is TGTGCCACCACCCCATCTTTAGCGGGAGCCTACGAGCAGTACTTC. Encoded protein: CATTPSLAGAYEQYF.

DNA for the CDR3: TGTGCCAGCAGCCAAGAAGGAACTAGCGGGAGGGCTGAGCAGTTCTTC. As protein: CASSQEGTSGRAEQFF. The chain recombines TRBV3-1 (or the pseudogene TRBV3-2) with TRBJ2-1; 13 bases align to TRBD2. Germline trimming cut 0 bases from V and 9 bases from J; bases unmatched to any gene: 5. This CDR3 contains 16 residues. Per the germline V gene, CDR1 is LGHDT and CDR2 is YNNKEL (reference sequence).

The CDR3 spells CSVAFQFQETQYF. In DNA form, the CDR3 reads TGCAGCGTTGCGTTCCAGTTCCAAGAGACCCAGTACTTC. V gene TRBV29-1 combines with J gene TRBJ2-5; D is uncertain. With 4 bases removed from V and 1 base from J, the gap between germline ends came to 10 bases. Per germline, CDR1 SQVTM and CDR2 ANQGSEA. This CDR3 has 13 amino acids.

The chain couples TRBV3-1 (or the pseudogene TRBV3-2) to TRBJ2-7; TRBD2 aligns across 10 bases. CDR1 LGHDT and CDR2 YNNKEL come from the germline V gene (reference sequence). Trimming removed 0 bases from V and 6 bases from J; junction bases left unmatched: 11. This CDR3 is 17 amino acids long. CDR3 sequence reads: CASSQDLGSGGRREQYF. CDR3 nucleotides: TGTGCCAGCAGCCAAGATCTAGGTAGCGGGGGGAGACGCGAGCAGTACTTC.

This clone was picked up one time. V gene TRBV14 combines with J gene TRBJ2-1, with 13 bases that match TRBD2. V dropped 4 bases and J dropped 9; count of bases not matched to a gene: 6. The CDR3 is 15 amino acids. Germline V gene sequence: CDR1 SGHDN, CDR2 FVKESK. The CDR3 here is CASSLTSGRAVEQFF. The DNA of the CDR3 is TGTGCCAGCAGCCTTACTAGCGGGAGGGCGGTTGAGCAGTTCTTC.

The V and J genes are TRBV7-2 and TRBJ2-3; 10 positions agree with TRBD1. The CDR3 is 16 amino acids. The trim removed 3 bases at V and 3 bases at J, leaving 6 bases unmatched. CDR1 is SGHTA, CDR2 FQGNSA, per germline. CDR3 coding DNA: TGTGCCAGCAGCTTCTGGGGGACAGGGGTAACAGATACGCAGTATTTT. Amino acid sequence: CASSFWGTGVTDTQYF.

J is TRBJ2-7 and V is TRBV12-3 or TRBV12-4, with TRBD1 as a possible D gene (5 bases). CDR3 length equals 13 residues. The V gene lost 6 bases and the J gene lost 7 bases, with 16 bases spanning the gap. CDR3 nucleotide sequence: TGTGCCAGCAGCCCGACAGTTGTAGGAGAGCAGTACTTC. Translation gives CASSPTVVGEQYF.

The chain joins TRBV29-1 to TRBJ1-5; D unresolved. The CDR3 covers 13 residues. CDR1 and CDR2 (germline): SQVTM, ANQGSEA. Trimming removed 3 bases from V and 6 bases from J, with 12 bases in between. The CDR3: CSVEGGRGQPQHF. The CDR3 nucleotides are TGCAGCGTTGAGGGCGGGCGGGGTCAGCCCCAGCATTTT.

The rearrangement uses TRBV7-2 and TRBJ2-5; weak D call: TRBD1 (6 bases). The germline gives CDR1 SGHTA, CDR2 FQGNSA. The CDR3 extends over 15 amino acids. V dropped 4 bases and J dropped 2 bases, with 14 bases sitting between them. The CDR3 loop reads CASSSQPGQQETQYF. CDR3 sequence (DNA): TGTGCCAGCAGCTCCCAACCCGGACAGCAAGAGACCCAGTACTTC.

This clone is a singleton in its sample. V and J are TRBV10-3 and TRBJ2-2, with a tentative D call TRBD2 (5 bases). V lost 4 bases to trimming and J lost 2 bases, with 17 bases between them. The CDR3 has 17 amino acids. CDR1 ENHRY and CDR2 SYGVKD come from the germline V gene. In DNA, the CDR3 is TGTGCCATCAGTGGCCAAGACGGGCGGGCCAACACCGGGGAGCTGTTTTTT. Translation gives CAISGQDGRANTGELFF.

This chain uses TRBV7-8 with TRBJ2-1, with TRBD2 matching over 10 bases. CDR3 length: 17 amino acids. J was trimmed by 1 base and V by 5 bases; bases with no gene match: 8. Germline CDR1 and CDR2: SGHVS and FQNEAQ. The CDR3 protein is CASSKRLLAGSYNEQFF. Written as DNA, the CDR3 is TGTGCCAGCAGCAAAAGACTACTAGCGGGATCCTACAATGAGCAGTTCTTC.

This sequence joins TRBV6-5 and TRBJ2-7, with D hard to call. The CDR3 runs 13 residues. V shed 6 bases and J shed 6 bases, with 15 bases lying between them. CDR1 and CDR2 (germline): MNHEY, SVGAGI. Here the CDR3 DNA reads TGTGCCAGCAGCCGAAGCCCCCTCCTCGAGCAGTACTTC. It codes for CASSRSPLLEQYF.

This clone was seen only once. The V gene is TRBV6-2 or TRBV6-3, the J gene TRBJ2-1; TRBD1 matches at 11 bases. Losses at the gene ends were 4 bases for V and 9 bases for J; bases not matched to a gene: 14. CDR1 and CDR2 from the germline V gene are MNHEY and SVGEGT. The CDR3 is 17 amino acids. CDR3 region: CASSLGGEGTGGGEQFF. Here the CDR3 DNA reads TGTGCCAGCAGTTTGGGGGGGGAGGGGACAGGGGGAGGTGAGCAGTTCTTC.

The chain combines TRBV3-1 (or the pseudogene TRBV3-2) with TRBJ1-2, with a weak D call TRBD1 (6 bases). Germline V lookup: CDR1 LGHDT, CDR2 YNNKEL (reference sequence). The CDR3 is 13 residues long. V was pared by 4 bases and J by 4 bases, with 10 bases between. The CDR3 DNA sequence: TGTGCCAGCAGCCCAGGACAGCCCTATGGCTACACCTTC. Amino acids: CASSPGQPYGYTF.

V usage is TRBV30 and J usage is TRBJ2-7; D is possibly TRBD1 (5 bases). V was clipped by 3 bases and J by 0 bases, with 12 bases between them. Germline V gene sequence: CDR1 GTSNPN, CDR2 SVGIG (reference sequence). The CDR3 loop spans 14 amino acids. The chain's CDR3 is CAWSLGPYSYEQYF. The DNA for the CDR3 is TGTGCCTGGAGCTTGGGGCCCTACTCCTACGAGCAGTACTTC. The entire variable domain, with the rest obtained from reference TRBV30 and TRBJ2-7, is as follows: SQTIHQWPATLVQPVGSPLSLECTVEGTSNPNLYWYRQAAGRGLQLLFYSVGIGQISSEVPQNLSASRPQDRQFILSSKKLLLSDSGFYLCAWSLGPYSYEQYFGPGTRLTVT.

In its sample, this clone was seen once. CDR3 bases: TGTGCCAGTAGTATGTTGGTAGGGGCCAATTCACCCCTCCACTTT. This encodes CASSMLVGANSPLHF. This rearrangement joins TRBV19 to TRBJ1-6; D is perhaps TRBD1 (5 bases). Trimming left V 3 bases short and J 7 bases short, with 13 bases between. From germline, CDR1 is LNHDA and CDR2 SQIVND (reference sequence). The CDR3 is made up of 15 amino acids. The complete variable domain, with remaining parts taken from reference TRBV19 and TRBJ1-6, reads DGGITQSPKYLFRKEGQNVTLSCEQNLNHDAMYWYRQDPGQGLRLIYYSQIVNDFQKGDIAEGYSVSREKKESFPLTVTSAQKNPTAFYLCASSMLVGANSPLHFGNGTRLTVT.

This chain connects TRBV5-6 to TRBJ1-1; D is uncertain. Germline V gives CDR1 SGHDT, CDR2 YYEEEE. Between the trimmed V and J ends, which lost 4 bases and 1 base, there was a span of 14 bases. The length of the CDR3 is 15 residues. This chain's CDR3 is CASSLGVNKNTEAFF. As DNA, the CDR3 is TGTGCCAGCAGCCTAGGCGTTAACAAGAACACTGAAGCTTTCTTT.

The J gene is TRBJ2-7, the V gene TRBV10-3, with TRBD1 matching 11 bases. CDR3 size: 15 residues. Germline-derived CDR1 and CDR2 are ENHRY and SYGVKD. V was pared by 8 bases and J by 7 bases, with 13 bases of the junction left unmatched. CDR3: CAISKQVGTGGEQYF. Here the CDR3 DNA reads TGTGCCATCTCAAAACAGGTGGGGACAGGGGGGGAGCAGTACTTC.

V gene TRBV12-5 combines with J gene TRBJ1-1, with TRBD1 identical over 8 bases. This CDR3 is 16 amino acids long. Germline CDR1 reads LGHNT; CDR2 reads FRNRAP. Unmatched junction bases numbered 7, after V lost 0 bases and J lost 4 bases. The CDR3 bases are TGTGCTAGTGGTTTGGTACTGGGACAGGCGGCCACTGAAGCTTTCTTT. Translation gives CASGLVLGQAATEAFF.